This TCR beta chain derives from a study of response to subunit inactivated influenza vaccine (dated by TCRdb to the late 2010s). For context, the study as a whole: Deep quantitative T cell receptor repertoire profiling was used in the study to track responses to a trivalent subunit inactivated influenza vaccine. The paper's findings and limits, for the study overall: According to the authors, only a limited number of new T cells may be recruited by each seasonal influenza vaccination.

Library preparation was by RT-PCR. TCRdb names Illumina HiSeq 2500 as the instrument used. TCRdb ran its own pipeline on the public reads, namely fastp trimming at Q25 and MiXCR clone calling, and kept in-frame beta chains. For every CDR3 protein sequence, its rows merge into one entry that carries the most common genes and DNA. This sample comprises hundreds of thousands of distinct CDR3 sequences, approximately 15% of them detected only once. 6.5% to 8.5% of the sample rests with the top ten. Including the terminal cysteine and phenylalanine, the CDR3 comprises 15 residues. The sequence is cut down to CDR3 DNA, 45 bases in frame from base 1. Looking up the germline V gene yields CDR1 SQVTM and CDR2 ANQGSEA. At the junction V is shortened by 0 bases and J by 0 bases, with 6 bases in between. As concerns this clonotype: Its antigen remains unidentified. Base qualities are not at hand, and no much larger clone is one base apart.

In this chain, TRBV29-1 is recombined with TRBJ2-6, with TRBD2 perhaps the D gene, on 5 matching bases. The TCR comes from a man between 45 and 60 years old who received an inactivated influenza vaccine. Donor details come from another sample of the same person, matched by shared clones. Sequenced here: PBMCs from blood, sampled 14 to 15 days before vaccination. The DNA reads TGCAGCGTTGAAGATCGGGACTCTGGGGCCAACGTCCTGACTTTC. Its protein reads: CSVEDRDSGANVLTF.